This TCR beta chain appears in the sequencing data of a study of blood T cell repertoires in COVID-19. Study as a whole: Whether acute or convalescent, the COVID-19 samples came from the United States, Italy and Spain.

The Seattle site enrolled patients during active infection and followed them longitudinally. In the study's own analysis: Researchers report that nucleated cell counts were estimated from reference gene primer amplification. Repertoires were generated with immunoSEQ multiplex PCR, while TCRdb's copy carries only in-frame clones and drops some. V, J and clone size reflect that table, while D and trimming were determined from the DNA. Found here are approximately 300,000 clones, about 80% of them singletons; the top ten hold about 15%. The TCR originated in a person aged 70 to 79 with COVID-19, enrolled during active disease. Sample: peripheral blood.

The CDR3, as DNA: TGCGCCAGCAGCAAAGGACTAGCGGGGGGCTCAACTAACACCGGGGAGCTGTTTTTT. It encodes CASSKGLAGGSTNTGELFF. This chain links TRBV5-1 with TRBJ2-2; the match to TRBD2 covers 14 bases. The V segment lost 4 bases and the J segment 2 bases; nucleotides outside the gene matches: 10. This CDR3 is 19 amino acids long. Germline CDR1 is SGHRS and CDR2 is YFSETQ.